This T cell receptor (beta chain) is drawn from a study of Graves' ophthalmopathy and Graves' hyperthyroidism. The CDR3 contains 16 residues. Germline V gene lookup returns CDR1 SGHTA and CDR2 FQGNSA. J gave up 3 bases and V 1 base, and 8 bases lay outside the gene matches. The study enrolled ophthalmopathy donors with moderate-to-severe activity, CAS ≥3, NOSPECS ≥4 and duration under 3 months. Isolation of PBMCs was performed using roughly 10 ml of fresh peripheral blood. This clonotype was picked up many times. The antigen is not known. Overall study results and limits: Blood samples also showed most expanded thyroid clonotypes exceeding 0.001 frequency. Ophthalmopathy progression predictions by the model showed roughly 77% specificity and about 68% sensitivity.

The authors amplified TCR beta CDR3 regions from RNA transcripts. In the first round, RT-PCR was carried out with HTBI primers, and a multiplex PCR formed the second round. Using its own MiXCR run on the multiplex PCR reads, TCRdb lists one record per CDR3 protein. The repertoire holds 57,000 or so distinct CDR3 sequences, approximately 50% seen once, with roughly 5% in the top ten. The chain recombines TRBV7-2 with TRBJ2-7, with 8 bases aligning to TRBD1. What was sequenced was peripheral blood. The TCR comes from an adult woman with Graves' ophthalmopathy. CDR3 residues: CASSLGSQGARYEQYF. In DNA form, the CDR3 reads TGTGCCAGCAGCTTAGGCTCTCAGGGGGCTCGCTACGAGCAGTACTTC.